Here is one TCR beta chain with its context. This record belongs to a study of identical twins' blood T cells. TCRdb re-called the 5' RACE reads through MiXCR, storing one row per CDR3 protein. The sample gives around 380,000 distinct CDR3 sequences, 28% of which show up once; 6% to 7% is in the top ten. The donors were healthy female monozygous twins, three pairs in total. All three twin pairs grew up together with likely shared infections and vaccines. The V and J ends lost 7 bases and 4 bases respectively, with 9 bases between them. The germline V gene has CDR1 SNHLY and CDR2 FYNNEI. The CDR3 covers 12 residues.

The material sequenced was PBMCs. This chain links TRBV2 with TRBJ2-3; possibly TRBD1 for D (5 bases). This receptor was taken from a woman aged 18-49 years in good health. The CDR3 here is CASNQGPDTQYF. In DNA, the CDR3 is TGTGCCAGCAATCAGGGTCCAGATACGCAGTATTTT.